This passage covers 28 T cell receptor beta chains from one sample sequenced in a study of CD8+ T cells in alopecia areata. As for treatment: oral pan-JAK inhibitor, 5-10 mg twice daily. Once RNA had been extracted, it was reverse transcribed into cDNA to act as the sequencing template. Clones were sequenced by immunoSEQ multiplex PCR, and TCRdb holds only the in-frame ones, with some missing. The sample yields approximately 140,000 clones, about 86% seen once. Sequenced material: CD8+ T cells sorted from blood, taken at week 4, from a patient treated with tofacitinib. The source is a human donor with alopecia areata.

The genes are TRBV5-1 and TRBJ2-3; D uncertain. The CDR3 runs 16 residues. V was cut by 5 bases and J by 3 bases, with 19 bases left in between. Germline V gives CDR1 SGHRS, CDR2 YFSETQ. The CDR3 spells CASRPNIGLSTDTQYF. The CDR3 DNA reads as TGCGCCAGCAGACCCAACATCGGCCTTTCAACAGATACGCAGTATTTT.

The rearrangement uses TRBV7-8 and TRBJ2-7; tentatively, D is TRBD2 (5 bases). Germline CDR1 and CDR2: SGHVS and FQNEAQ. Trimming pared 2 bases from V and 5 bases from J, leaving 16 bases between. CDR3 size: 15 residues. CDR3 residues: CASSLLSGRTDEQYF. CDR3 DNA sequence: TGTGCCAGCAGCTTACTCTCCGGCCGGACTGACGAGCAGTACTTC. Looking up the rest from reference TRBV7-8 and TRBJ2-7 gives the full variable domain: GAGVSQSPRYKVAKRGQDVALRCDPISGHVSLFWYQQALGQGPEFLTYFQNEAQLDKSGLPSDRFFAERPEGSVSTLKIQRTQQEDSAVYLCASSLLSGRTDEQYFGPGTRLTVT.

The chain couples TRBV29-1 to TRBJ1-1, with a weak D call TRBD1 (5 bases). The CDR3 runs 12 residues. The germline CDR1 and CDR2 sequences are SQVTM and ANQGSEA. Trimming pared 6 bases from V and 3 bases from J, leaving 11 bases between. The CDR3 bases are TGCAGCGTGATCCAGGGTGACACTGAAGCTTTCTTT. Its translation: CSVIQGDTEAFF.

The chain has TRBV27 and TRBJ2-7; no definite D call. In germline, CDR1 is MNHEY, CDR2 SMNVEV (reference sequence). Trimming left V 0 bases short and J 4 bases short, with 10 bases between. CDR3 length equals 14 residues. The chain's CDR3 is CASSLSAEYYEQYF. The DNA for the CDR3 is TGTGCCAGCAGTTTATCGGCAGAGTATTACGAGCAGTACTTC.

This clone was recorded only once. V gene TRBV5-4 combines with J gene TRBJ2-7; TRBD2 aligns across 10 bases. The germline CDR1 and CDR2 sequences are SGHNT and YYREEE (reference sequence). V trimming: 4 bases; J trimming: 1 base; junction bases outside the gene matches: 5. The CDR3 has 15 residues. CDR3 in amino acids: CASSARTSGSYEQYF. In DNA, the CDR3 is TGTGCCAGCAGCGCCCGGACTAGCGGATCCTACGAGCAGTACTTC.

The genes are TRBV19 and TRBJ2-7; TRBD2 matches 10 bases. The CDR3 extends over 15 amino acids. Per the germline V gene, CDR1 is LNHDA and CDR2 is SQIVND (reference sequence). With 5 bases clipped from V and 4 bases from J, the junction kept 8 bases outside the gene matches. The CDR3 is CASSVRAGGIYEQYF. CDR3 in DNA: TGTGCCAGTAGTGTCCGAGCGGGGGGGATATACGAGCAGTACTTC.

The J gene is TRBJ1-5, the V gene TRBV7-8, with 7 nucleotides matching TRBD1. The germline CDR1 and CDR2 sequences are SGHVS and FQNEAQ. The CDR3 totals 16 residues. V trimming: 2 bases; J trimming: 0 bases; junction bases outside the gene matches: 4. The CDR3 sequence is CASSLYGTASNQPQHF. Here the CDR3 DNA reads TGTGCCAGCAGCTTATACGGGACAGCTAGCAATCAGCCCCAGCATTTT. Variable domain in full (rest from reference TRBV7-8 and TRBJ1-5): GAGVSQSPRYKVAKRGQDVALRCDPISGHVSLFWYQQALGQGPEFLTYFQNEAQLDKSGLPSDRFFAERPEGSVSTLKIQRTQQEDSAVYLCASSLYGTASNQPQHFGDGTRLSIL.

The rearrangement links TRBV27 to TRBJ1-5, with TRBD1 matching over 9 bases. V lost 6 bases, J lost 1 base, and 7 bases stayed unmatched. This CDR3 spans 16 amino acids. Germline-derived CDR1 and CDR2 are MNHEY and SMNVEV (reference sequence). DNA for the CDR3: TGTGCCAGCAGCATAACAGGGGGCCAAAGCAATCAGCCCCAGCATTTT. Its translation is CASSITGGQSNQPQHF.

CDR3 DNA sequence: TGTGCCACCAGCAGAGACAGGGGTTTGAATGAGCAGTTCTTC. Translated, it gives CATSRDRGLNEQFF. J is TRBJ2-1 and V is TRBV15, with D possibly being TRBD1 (6 bases). The length of the CDR3 is 14 residues. From germline, CDR1 is LNHNV and CDR2 YYDKDF (reference sequence). The ends were cut back, 0 bases at V and 7 bases at J, with 10 bases in the middle.

The chain is built from TRBV19 and TRBJ2-1, with 7 bases that match TRBD2. V lost 8 bases and J lost 3; bases outside the gene matches: 4. Germline CDR1 and CDR2: LNHDA and SQIVND (reference sequence). The CDR3 runs to 13 residues. The CDR3 DNA follows: TGTGCCAGTCGGGACTACAACTACAATGAGCAGTTCTTC. This translates into CASRDYNYNEQFF.

The gene calls are TRBV11-2 and TRBJ2-7, with 7 bases matching TRBD1. Germline CDR1 SGHAT, CDR2 FQNNGV. The CDR3 has 14 residues. Unmatched junction bases numbered 2, after V lost 1 base and J lost 2 bases. The chain's CDR3 is CASSLGTGTYEQYF. For the CDR3, the DNA is TGTGCCAGCAGCTTAGGGACAGGAACCTACGAGCAGTACTTC.

The V and J genes are TRBV7-9 and TRBJ2-7, with TRBD1 matching over 7 bases. The CDR3 length is 18 residues. The ends lost 4 bases at V and 2 bases at J; junction bases unmatched: 17. The germline V gene encodes CDR1 SEHNR and CDR2 FQNEAQ (reference sequence). The CDR3 reads CASSSSTTPGQLPYEQYF. The CDR3 DNA follows: TGTGCCAGCAGCTCATCCACAACACCGGGACAGCTACCCTACGAGCAGTACTTC.

This clone has more than one count but fewer than ten. This sequence joins TRBV11-2 and TRBJ2-1, with a possible D match to TRBD2 (5 bases). This CDR3 region has 15 residues. V lost 5 bases to trimming and J lost 6 bases, with 17 bases between them. CDR1 and CDR2 (germline): SGHAT, FQNNGV. The CDR3 is CASSPAASSSNEQFF. CDR3 nucleotide sequence: TGTGCCAGCAGCCCCGCTGCTAGCTCATCCAATGAGCAGTTCTTC. Full variable domain (outside the CDR3, taken from reference TRBV11-2 and TRBJ2-1): EAGVAQSPRYKIIEKRQSVAFWCNPISGHATLYWYQQILGQGPKLLIQFQNNGVVDDSQLPKDRFSAERLKGVDSTLKIQPAKLEDSAVYLCASSPAASSSNEQFFGPGTRLTVL.

The genes are TRBV11-2 and TRBJ1-6, with TRBD1 matching 10 bases. From germline, CDR1 is SGHAT and CDR2 FQNNGV. This CDR3 comprises 18 residues. J lost 7 bases, V lost 2 bases, and 11 bases had no gene match. In nucleotides, the CDR3 is TGTGCCAGCAGCTTACCCTGGGGGGAGGGACAGGGGAATTCACCCCTCCACTTT. Its protein product is CASSLPWGEGQGNSPLHF.

Worth noting for this clone: Other DNA sequences in this specimen translate into the identical CDR3. This chain joins TRBV27 and TRBJ2-6; D unresolved. CDR1 is MNHEY and CDR2 is SMNVEV in the germline V gene (reference sequence). The CDR3 runs 14 residues. V lost 4 bases and J 4 bases, leaving 8 bases between the germline ends. CDR3 loop: CASSSPGGANVLTF. DNA of the CDR3: TGTGCCAGCAGTTCCCCTGGGGGGGCCAACGTCCTGACTTTC.

The chain joins TRBV27 to TRBJ2-3; D is tentatively TRBD1 or TRBD2 (5 bases each). The CDR3 totals 13 residues. Germline CDR1 MNHEY, CDR2 SMNVEV (reference sequence). V was shortened by 7 bases and J by 2 bases, with 10 bases between the two germline ends. This chain's CDR3 is CASIGDPTDTQYF. The CDR3 region has the DNA TGTGCCAGCATTGGGGACCCCACAGATACGCAGTATTTT.

The chain is built from TRBV4-1 and TRBJ2-3, with a possible D match to TRBD2 (5 bases). The CDR3 runs to 15 residues. V lost 3 bases and J 5 bases, leaving 15 bases between the germline ends. From germline, CDR1 is MGHRA and CDR2 YSYEKL. DNA for the CDR3: TGCGCCAGCAGCCATACTAGTTCCGGCGAAGATACGCAGTATTTT. Translated, it gives CASSHTSSGEDTQYF.

The chain recombines TRBV4-1 with TRBJ1-6; 9 bases are a match to TRBD1. Germline-derived CDR1 and CDR2 are MGHRA and YSYEKL. V shed 5 bases, J shed 9 bases, and the junction held 8 bases outside the gene matches. The CDR3 has 15 amino acids. CDR3 coding DNA: TGCGCCAGCAGCTCGGGACAGGGTCGAGGTTCACCCCTCCACTTT. It specifies CASSSGQGRGSPLHF.

This clone has a handful of counts. The rearrangement links TRBV5-6 to TRBJ2-3; 10 nucleotides match TRBD1. The CDR3 contains 17 residues. Germline V gene lookup returns CDR1 SGHDT and CDR2 YYEEEE. V lost 0 bases to trimming and J lost 5 bases; unmatched junction nucleotides: 9. The CDR3 DNA follows: TGTGCCAGCAGCTTGGGGACAGGGGGTGATAATAGAGATACGCAGTATTTT. Translation: CASSLGTGGDNRDTQYF.

The chain is built from TRBV7-9 and TRBJ2-3; 9 bases agree with TRBD2. With 3 bases clipped from V and 3 bases from J, the junction kept 4 bases outside the gene matches. From germline, CDR1 is SEHNR and CDR2 FQNEAQ (reference sequence). The CDR3 length is 15 residues. The CDR3 here is CASSLSGGITDTQYF. The DNA for the CDR3 is TGTGCCAGCAGCTTGAGCGGGGGGATAACAGATACGCAGTATTTT.

The rearrangement links TRBV5-4 to TRBJ2-1; no clear D gene. Germline V gene sequence: CDR1 SGHNT, CDR2 YYREEE (reference sequence). Trimming stripped 7 bases from V and 4 bases from J, with 6 bases between. The CDR3 runs to 11 residues. The CDR3: CASLAYNEQFF. The DNA for the CDR3 is TGTGCCAGCCTGGCTTACAATGAGCAGTTCTTC. Full variable domain (missing parts from reference TRBV5-4 and TRBJ2-1): ETGVTQSPTHLIKTRGQQVTLRCSSQSGHNTVSWYQQALGQGPQFIFQYYREEENGRGNFPPRFSGLQFPNYSSELNVNALELDDSALYLCASLAYNEQFFGPGTRLTVL.

The chain uses TRBV4-1 and TRBJ2-1, with D tentatively TRBD2 (6 bases). Trimming took 0 bases from V and 8 from J, leaving 11 bases between them. Germline V CDR1 and CDR2: MGHRA, YSYEKL. The length of the CDR3 is 14 residues. CDR3 in DNA: TGCGCCAGCAGCCAAGAGCTTGGAGGGGATGAGCAGTTCTTC. Translation gives CASSQELGGDEQFF.

On this clone: The sample holds other DNA sequences that translate to the same CDR3. This rearrangement joins TRBV27 to TRBJ2-7, with TRBD1 as a possible D gene (6 bases). Per germline, CDR1 MNHEY and CDR2 SMNVEV (reference sequence). The CDR3 contains 13 residues. With 5 bases removed from V and 2 bases from J, the gap between germline ends came to 10 bases. The CDR3 DNA follows: TGTGCCAGCAGTCTCACAGGGACCTACGAGCAGTACTTC. Its protein product is CASSLTGTYEQYF.

This rearrangement joins TRBV5-4 to TRBJ1-2; no clear D. The CDR3 length is 14 residues. V was pared by 4 bases and J by 4 bases, with 14 bases between. Germline CDR1 SGHNT, CDR2 YYREEE (reference sequence). The CDR3, as DNA: TGTGCCAGCAGCGCTCCAGCAAGTATCTATGGCTACACCTTC. This encodes CASSAPASIYGYTF.

This sequence joins TRBV27 and TRBJ2-3, with 8 nucleotides matching TRBD2. Germline V lookup: CDR1 MNHEY, CDR2 SMNVEV (reference sequence). The CDR3 runs 16 residues. J lost 0 bases, V lost 2 bases, and 4 bases had no gene match. CDR3 DNA sequence: TGTGCCAGCAGTTTAGCGGGAGGACCTAGCACAGATACGCAGTATTTT. Its protein is CASSLAGGPSTDTQYF.

This chain connects TRBV29-1 to TRBJ2-7; D might be TRBD1 or TRBD2, each matching 5 bases. The germline CDR1 and CDR2 sequences are SQVTM and ANQGSEA. V shed 0 bases and J shed 2 bases, with 5 bases lying between them. The CDR3 contains 12 residues. CDR3 DNA: TGCAGCGTTGAAGAGGGGGCCTACGAGCAGTACTTC. Translated: CSVEEGAYEQYF.

The chain employs TRBV6-5 and TRBJ2-7, with D possibly TRBD1 on 5 matching bases. Trimming pared 1 base from V and 3 bases from J, leaving 7 bases between. The germline V gene encodes CDR1 MNHEY and CDR2 SVGAGI. The CDR3 extends over 13 amino acids. The CDR3 bases are TGTGCCAGCAGTTACTTCGACAGCTACGAGCAGTACTTC. Protein sequence: CASSYFDSYEQYF.

The rearrangement uses TRBV7-9 and TRBJ2-7; no reliable D call. V lost 6 bases and J lost 7, with 13 bases in between. The CDR3 has 12 residues. Per germline, CDR1 SEHNR and CDR2 FQNEAQ (reference sequence). For the CDR3, the DNA is TGTGCCAGCAGTCTAGAGATCCGGGAGCAGTACTTC. Its protein product is CASSLEIREQYF. The full variable domain, its missing parts supplied by reference TRBV7-9 and TRBJ2-7, is DTGVSQNPRHKITKRGQNVTFRCDPISEHNRLYWYRQTLGQGPEFLTYFQNEAQLEKSRLLSDRFSAERPKGSFSTLEIQRTEQGDSAMYLCASSLEIREQYFGPGTRLTVT.